A selection of T cell receptor beta chains follows, all from one sample in a study of blood T cell repertoires in COVID-19. The assay was immunoSEQ multiplex PCR, and TCRdb's table has in-frame clones only and misses some. The sample has more than 95,000 clones; roughly 87% are singletons. Sequencing was done on a sample of peripheral blood. These TCRs come from a man at least 80 years old with active or convalescent COVID-19. Each CDR3 is given with its conserved first and last residue. The order of the fields is V gene, J gene, CDR3 length, CDR3 protein.

TRBV5-4,TRBJ2-1,15,CASSLGGGGYNEQFF
TRBV6-5,TRBJ1-5,13,CASRTNSNQPQHF
TRBV6-5,TRBJ2-2,15,CASRTRQGSTGELFF
TRBV2,TRBJ2-7,14,CASSRLQGTYEQYF
TRBV5-6,TRBJ2-7,14,CASSLGTGGLGQYF
TRBV4-2,TRBJ1-1,16,CASSQVGGPMNTEAFF
TRBV5-1,TRBJ2-3,15,CASSLGLAGADTQYF
TRBV12-3/TRBV12-4,TRBJ1-1,12,CASGRENTEAFF
TRBV10-3,TRBJ2-2,16,CAISESRGSNTGELFF
TRBV4-3,TRBJ1-2,17,CASSQDRYGSGNYGYTF